The 23 T cell receptor beta chains below were found in one sample sequenced in a study of response to subunit inactivated influenza vaccine (dated 2018 in TCRdb). Receptor libraries were prepared by RT-PCR. The reads were generated on an Illumina HiSeq 2500. The raw public data were reprocessed by TCRdb itself: fastp quality trimming at Q25, MiXCR clonotype calling, in-frame beta chains only. Rows matching on CDR3 protein sequence are summarized as one entry with the most common DNA and genes. The sample contains 600,000 to 850,000 distinct CDR3 sequences, approximately 15% of them found a single time. The leading ten clones occupy 7.5% to 9% of the sample. The source material was PBMCs from blood, sampled 14 to 15 days before vaccination. The receptors stem from a man in his forties or fifties who received an inactivated influenza vaccine. Donor details come from another sample of the same person, matched by shared clones.

The chain carries TRBV25-1 and TRBJ2-3; D is unclear. Trimming removed 1 base at V and 5 bases at J, with 7 bases between. In germline, CDR1 is MGHDK, CDR2 SYGVNS. The CDR3 has 13 residues. The CDR3 sequence is CASSELKGDTQYF. In DNA form, the CDR3 reads TGTGCCAGCAGTGAATTAAAGGGAGATACGCAGTATTTT.

The chain recombines TRBV29-1 with TRBJ2-3, with D unresolved. The CDR3 consists of 13 residues. Germline V gene lookup returns CDR1 SQVTM and CDR2 ANQGSEA. Trimming removed 6 bases from V and 1 base from J, with 11 bases in between. The CDR3 DNA follows: TGCAGCGTCCCAGCGAAGCGCACAGATACGCAGTATTTT. Its translation is CSVPAKRTDTQYF.

V and J are TRBV15 and TRBJ2-1; D unresolved. Germline-derived CDR1 and CDR2 are LNHNV and YYDKDF (reference sequence). V lost 1 base and J 9 bases, leaving 7 bases between the germline ends. This CDR3 region has 12 residues. The CDR3 loop reads CATSRASGEQFF. CDR3 DNA: TGTGCCACCAGCAGAGCTAGTGGTGAGCAGTTCTTC.

This clonotype was detected a few times. The V call is TRBV6-5, the J call TRBJ1-5; 7 positions match TRBD1. The CDR3 has 15 residues. Looked up from germline, CDR1 is MNHEY and CDR2 is SVGAGI. Losses at the gene ends were 0 bases for V and 7 bases for J; bases not matched to a gene: 6. The CDR3 coding sequence is TGTGCCAGCAGTTACTCCTACAGGGGCGGACAGCCCCAGCATTTT. This codes for CASSYSYRGGQPQHF.

This clonotype appeared a few times. The chain recombines TRBV20-1 with TRBJ2-1, with no clear D. Trimming cost V 0 bases and J 7 bases, with 7 bases left between them. The CDR3 runs 12 residues. Germline values: CDR1 DFQATT, CDR2 SNEGSKA (reference sequence). Here the CDR3 DNA reads TGCAGTGCTAGAGATGACTTTAATGAGCAGTTCTTC. It codes for CSARDDFNEQFF.

This sequence joins TRBV9 and TRBJ2-3; D gene unclear. Deletions cut 2 bases from V and 1 base from J, with 11 bases between. This CDR3 spans 15 amino acids. The germline V gene encodes CDR1 SGDLS and CDR2 YYNGEE. In DNA form, the CDR3 reads TGTGCCAGCAGCGTTGAGCAGATCGGCACAGATACGCAGTATTTT. Translated: CASSVEQIGTDTQYF.

This clonotype was seen more than once but under ten times. The chain has TRBV14 and TRBJ2-1; D is uncertain. Germline V gene sequence: CDR1 SGHDN, CDR2 FVKESK. This CDR3 is 13 amino acids long. V was trimmed by 5 bases and J by 9 bases, leaving 14 bases between them. The CDR3: CASSKDLSGEQFF. CDR3 sequence (DNA): TGTGCCAGCAGCAAGGACCTCTCCGGTGAGCAGTTCTTC.

This clonotype was detected a few times. J is TRBJ2-1 and V is TRBV5-1; D possibly corresponds to TRBD1 (5 bases). Trimming took 0 bases from V and 6 from J, leaving 16 bases between them. This CDR3 comprises 16 residues. CDR1 and CDR2 from the germline V gene are SGHRS and YFSETQ. The CDR3 bases are TGCGCCAGCAGCTTGGCCATCTCGACAGAAGGCAATGAGCAGTTCTTC. Translated: CASSLAISTEGNEQFF.

This clonotype was found a few times. The gene calls are TRBV28 and TRBJ2-7; the match to TRBD1 covers 12 bases. Germline values: CDR1 MDHEN, CDR2 SYDVKM. The CDR3 runs to 18 residues. V shed 7 bases, J shed 4 bases, and the junction held 17 bases outside the gene matches. CDR3 sequence: CASIPNPGQGARFYEQYF. The CDR3 DNA reads as TGTGCCAGCATTCCAAACCCGGGACAGGGGGCTAGATTTTACGAGCAGTACTTC.

This clonotype was counted ten times or more. CDR3 coding DNA: TGTGCCAGCAGTCCTACCCAGGGGGAAAACACCATATATTTT. Amino acid sequence: CASSPTQGENTIYF. V and J are TRBV7-2 and TRBJ1-3; the match to TRBD1 covers 7 bases. CDR1 and CDR2 from the germline V gene are SGHTA and FQGNSA. J lost 6 bases, V lost 6 bases, and 8 bases had no gene match. The CDR3 has 14 residues. The variable domain in full, with the rest retrieved from reference TRBV7-2 and TRBJ1-3, is GAGVSQSPSNKVTEKGKDVELRCDPISGHTALYWYRQSLGQGLEFLIYFQGNSAPDKSGLPSDRFSAERTGGSVSTLTIQRTQQEDSAVYLCASSPTQGENTIYFGEGSWLTVV.

This clonotype was seen only a few times. V usage is TRBV30 and J usage is TRBJ1-5; tentative D call: TRBD1 (5 bases). From germline, CDR1 is GTSNPN and CDR2 SVGIG (reference sequence). Trimming removed 1 base at V and 0 bases at J, with 10 bases between. The CDR3 consists of 15 residues. This CDR3 is CAWSGAGFSNQPQHF. The CDR3 bases are TGTGCCTGGAGTGGGGCAGGGTTTAGCAATCAGCCCCAGCATTTT.

This clonotype was observed many times. The CDR3 loop is CSAGQGVGQPQHF. In DNA form, the CDR3 reads TGCAGCGCCGGACAGGGGGTCGGTCAGCCCCAGCATTTT. The gene calls are TRBV29-1 and TRBJ1-5, with 10 bases fitting TRBD1. The ends lost 7 bases at V and 6 bases at J; junction bases unmatched: 6. The CDR3 runs to 13 residues. CDR1 and CDR2 from the germline V gene are SQVTM and ANQGSEA.

This clonotype was counted ten times or more. The chain uses TRBV5-1 and TRBJ1-5; 8 bases align to TRBD1. Germline loops: CDR1 SGHRS, CDR2 YFSETQ. V was pared by 2 bases and J by 6 bases, with 4 bases of the junction left unmatched. The CDR3 length is 14 residues. CDR3 sequence: CASSLTGGSQPQHF. In nucleotides, the CDR3 is TGCGCCAGCAGCTTAACAGGGGGTTCTCAGCCCCAGCATTTT.

This clonotype was recorded at least ten times. The V and J genes are TRBV2 and TRBJ1-6; TRBD1 is a possible D gene (5 bases). Germline assignment: CDR1 SNHLY and CDR2 FYNNEI. Trimming cost V 6 bases and J 5 bases, with 17 bases left between them. The CDR3 totals 16 residues. The CDR3, as DNA: TGTGCCAGCAGCAGGGAACAGGCCCGGAATAATTCACCCCTCCACTTT. Translation gives CASSREQARNNSPLHF.

The rearrangement uses TRBV12-3 or TRBV12-4 and TRBJ2-2; D remains ambiguous. V gave up 1 base and J gave up 8 bases, with 11 bases separating them. This CDR3 has 14 residues. CDR3 amino acids: CASSLGPIGGELFF. DNA of the CDR3: TGTGCCAGCAGTTTAGGGCCCATCGGGGGGGAGCTGTTTTTT.

The sample holds a few counts of this clonotype. The J gene is TRBJ2-1, the V gene TRBV5-5; possibly TRBD1 for D (6 bases). Between the trimmed V and J ends, which lost 2 bases and 3 bases, there was a span of 12 bases. The CDR3 contains 15 residues. Germline CDR1 SGHKS, CDR2 YYEKEE (reference sequence). The CDR3 sequence is CASSFEGVLYNEQFF. CDR3 DNA: TGTGCCAGCAGCTTCGAGGGGGTGCTCTACAATGAGCAGTTCTTC.

This clonotype was observed a few times. This chain connects TRBV5-1 to TRBJ2-1; D remains unclear. The CDR3 loop spans 11 amino acids. Trimming pared 5 bases from V and 9 bases from J, leaving 9 bases between. Germline V lookup: CDR1 SGHRS, CDR2 YFSETQ. This chain's CDR3 is CASRGEGEQFF. The CDR3 DNA reads TGCGCCAGCAGGGGTGAAGGTGAGCAGTTCTTC.

V is TRBV11-2 and J is TRBJ2-7, with TRBD2 matching 8 bases. V trimming: 5 bases; J trimming: 5 bases; junction bases outside the gene matches: 17. The CDR3 runs 17 residues. Looked up from germline, CDR1 is SGHAT and CDR2 is FQNNGV. CDR3 nucleotides: TGTGCCAGCAGCCCTGGGTGGGGCGGGAGGTTTCCCCACGAGCAGTACTTC. Its protein product is CASSPGWGGRFPHEQYF.

The chain employs TRBV4-2 and TRBJ1-5; the D is unclear. From germline, CDR1 is LGHNA and CDR2 YNFKEQ. The CDR3 extends over 16 amino acids. Trimming pared 0 bases from V and 0 bases from J, leaving 9 bases between. In DNA form, the CDR3 reads TGTGCCAGCAGCCAAGAGTTAGTTTATAGCAATCAGCCCCAGCATTTT. Amino acid sequence: CASSQELVYSNQPQHF.

This chain joins TRBV29-1 and TRBJ2-5; D possibly corresponds to TRBD2 (5 bases). The CDR3 loop spans 14 amino acids. Trimming stripped 2 bases from V and 2 bases from J, with 12 bases between. Germline loops: CDR1 SQVTM, CDR2 ANQGSEA. The CDR3 here is CSVEYPGGQETQYF. The CDR3 nucleotides are TGCAGCGTTGAATACCCGGGCGGGCAAGAGACCCAGTACTTC.

This clonotype was counted a few times. CDR3 in amino acids: CASSLSPLPLHF. The CDR3 DNA sequence: TGTGCCAGCAGTTTAAGTCCCCTACCCCTCCACTTT. This chain uses TRBV12-3 or TRBV12-4 with TRBJ1-6; no clear D gene. Trimming removed 2 bases at V and 12 bases at J, with 8 bases between. The CDR3 runs to 12 residues.

As to this clonotype: A much larger clonotype is one base distant, so this may be a read error. J is TRBJ1-1 and V is TRBV12-3 or TRBV12-4, with D possibly being TRBD1 (5 bases). The CDR3 contains 14 residues. With 3 bases removed from V and 4 bases from J, the gap between germline ends came to 12 bases. DNA for the CDR3: TGTGCCAGCAGTTTTTCGGGGGGAGGCACTGAAGCTTTCTTT. It encodes CASSFSGGGTEAFF.

The chain links TRBV6-2 or TRBV6-3 to TRBJ2-7; D not certain. Germline V gene sequence: CDR1 MNHEY, CDR2 SVGEGT. This CDR3 is built from 16 residues. V was pared by 1 base and J by 0 bases, with 13 bases between. CDR3 region: CASSYWRSTSSYEQYF. The CDR3 nucleotides read TGTGCCAGCAGTTACTGGAGATCAACCTCCTCCTACGAGCAGTACTTC.